Each of the 26 T cell receptor beta chains below was sequenced from the same sample in a study of OX40 agonist ivuxolimab in advanced cancers. The repertoire was sequenced with immunoSEQ multiplex PCR; TCRdb's copy has only in-frame clones and lacks some. The sample contains about 93,000 clones, 85% to 95% of which appear only once. The sample here was CD4+ or CD8+ T cells sorted from blood, taken in a trial of the OX40 agonist ivuxolimab. Receptor source: an adult with an advanced solid tumor such as melanoma, head and neck, liver or kidney cancer.

The chain recombines TRBV27 with TRBJ2-7; D may be TRBD1 (6 bases). Trimming cost V 3 bases and J 3 bases, with 15 bases left between them. The CDR3 covers 15 residues. Per germline, CDR1 MNHEY and CDR2 SMNVEV (reference sequence). In nucleotides, the CDR3 is TGTGCCAGCAGTTTGGGGAACAGGGCTAGCTACGAGCAGTACTTC. This gives the protein CASSLGNRASYEQYF.

Here the CDR3 DNA reads TGTGCTAGTGGGGTGCCCTACGAGCAGTACTTC. Its translation: CASGVPYEQYF. The rearrangement joins TRBV12-5 to TRBJ2-7; D is undetermined. The CDR3 runs to 11 residues. V lost 6 bases to trimming and J lost 2 bases, with 5 bases between them. Germline V gives CDR1 LGHNT, CDR2 FRNRAP. The variable domain in full, with the rest retrieved from reference TRBV12-5 and TRBJ2-7, is DARVTQTPRHKVTEMGQEVTMRCQPILGHNTVFWYRQTMMQGLELLAYFRNRAPLDDSGMPKDRFSAEMPDATLATLKIQPSEPRDSAVYFCASGVPYEQYFGPGTRLTVT.

The rearrangement uses TRBV6-6 and TRBJ1-6, with D possibly TRBD1 on 6 matching bases. Germline CDR1 is MNHNY and CDR2 is SVGAGI (reference sequence). V lost 8 bases and J lost 7, with 9 bases in between. There are 12 residues in the CDR3. CDR3 sequence reads: CASGQGNSPLHF. CDR3 nucleotides: TGTGCCAGCGGGCAGGGGAATTCACCCCTCCACTTT.

The chain couples TRBV11-2 to TRBJ1-6, with 9 bases matching TRBD1. This CDR3 has 17 amino acids. V lost 2 bases and J lost 10; bases outside the gene matches: 12. Germline loops: CDR1 SGHAT, CDR2 FQNNGV. CDR3: CASSLPTGTGFRSPLHF. In DNA form, the CDR3 reads TGTGCCAGCAGCTTACCCACCGGGACAGGGTTTAGATCACCCCTCCACTTT.

The chain employs TRBV6-5 and TRBJ1-1, with a tentative D call TRBD1 (5 bases). The CDR3 spans 14 residues. Germline CDR1 is MNHEY and CDR2 is SVGAGI. V dropped 6 bases and J dropped 1 base, with 12 bases sitting between them. The CDR3: CASSTQGRNTEAFF. DNA for the CDR3: TGTGCCAGCAGCACGCAGGGAAGGAACACTGAAGCTTTCTTT.

The V and J genes are TRBV15 and TRBJ2-2; D remains unclear. This CDR3 spans 13 amino acids. V shed 0 bases and J shed 5 bases, with 4 bases lying between them. Germline CDR1 and CDR2: LNHNV and YYDKDF (reference sequence). CDR3 amino acids: CATSRDRTGELFF. In DNA form, the CDR3 reads TGTGCCACCAGCAGAGATCGAACCGGGGAGCTGTTTTTT.

The chain links TRBV27 to TRBJ1-4; D uncertain. This CDR3 comprises 14 residues. Trimming shortened V by 3 bases and J by 7 bases, and 12 bases separated the two germline ends. Germline values: CDR1 MNHEY, CDR2 SMNVEV (reference sequence). The CDR3 DNA is TGTGCCAGCAGTTTCGGAGGAATAGGTGAAAAACTGTTTTTT. Encoded protein: CASSFGGIGEKLFF.

This clone was counted once. The V gene is TRBV4-1, the J gene TRBJ2-1; the D call may be TRBD1 or TRBD2 (5 bases each). Germline V gene data show CDR1 as MGHRA and CDR2 as YSYEKL. The CDR3 is 12 residues long. V shed 1 base and J shed 8 bases, with 6 bases lying between them. The CDR3 DNA reads as TGCGCCAGCAGCCAAGGGGACGATGAGCAGTTCTTC. Its protein product is CASSQGDDEQFF.

This chain links TRBV5-4 with TRBJ1-5; no definite D call. The CDR3 covers 13 residues. Germline CDR1 SGHNT, CDR2 YYREEE (reference sequence). Trimming left V 0 bases short and J 5 bases short, with 6 bases between. The CDR3 is CASSLGHYQPQHF. The CDR3 DNA sequence: TGTGCCAGCAGCTTGGGCCATTATCAGCCCCAGCATTTT.

A note on this clone: Other DNA sequences within the sample encode an identical CDR3. The CDR3 loop reads CASSLGTGSSYEQYF. CDR3 bases: TGTGCCAGCAGCTTAGGGACAGGGTCCTCCTACGAGCAGTACTTC. The gene calls are TRBV13 and TRBJ2-7; 7 nucleotides agree with TRBD1. V trimming: 0 bases; J trimming: 0 bases; junction bases outside the gene matches: 2. This CDR3 is 15 amino acids long. CDR1 PRHDT and CDR2 FYEKMQ come from the germline V gene (reference sequence).

This clone was seen once. The gene calls are TRBV5-1 and TRBJ2-1, with a possible D match to TRBD1 (7 bases). V was cut by 3 bases and J by 4 bases, with 11 bases left in between. Germline V gives CDR1 SGHRS, CDR2 YFSETQ. This CDR3 is built from 14 residues. The CDR3 sequence is CASSWRDSYNEQFF. The CDR3 DNA reads as TGCGCCAGCAGCTGGAGGGACAGTTACAATGAGCAGTTCTTC. The whole variable domain, remainder taken from reference TRBV5-1 and TRBJ2-1, is KAGVTQTPRYLIKTRGQQVTLSCSPISGHRSVSWYQQTPGQGLQFLFEYFSETQRNKGNFPGRFSGRQFSNSRSEMNVSTLELGDSALYLCASSWRDSYNEQFFGPGTRLTVL.

The chain has TRBV7-6 and TRBJ2-7; 7 positions agree with TRBD1. The trim removed 5 bases at V and 1 base at J, leaving 8 bases unmatched. Germline CDR1 and CDR2: SGHVS and FNYEAQ. The CDR3 has 15 residues. The CDR3 protein is CASSPGTDISYEQYF. The CDR3 bases are TGTGCCAGCAGCCCCGGGACAGATATTTCCTACGAGCAGTACTTC. Full variable domain (outside the CDR3, taken from reference TRBV7-6 and TRBJ2-7): GAGVSQSPRYKVTKRGQDVALRCDPISGHVSLYWYRQALGQGPEFLTYFNYEAQQDKSGLPNDRFSAERPEGSISTLTIQRTEQRDSAMYRCASSPGTDISYEQYFGPGTRLTVT.

This sequence joins TRBV4-1 and TRBJ2-1, with D perhaps TRBD1 (6 bases). V was clipped by 1 base and J by 9 bases, with 13 bases between them. The CDR3 totals 14 residues. The germline V gene encodes CDR1 MGHRA and CDR2 YSYEKL. CDR3 sequence reads: CASSQGPGVGEQFF. Here the CDR3 DNA reads TGCGCCAGCAGCCAAGGCCCAGGGGTGGGTGAGCAGTTCTTC.

This clone has only one observation. V is TRBV4-1 and J is TRBJ2-3, with 8 nucleotides matching TRBD2. Germline CDR1 reads MGHRA; CDR2 reads YSYEKL. This CDR3 has 18 amino acids. Trimming at V came to 5 bases and at J to 0 bases, leaving 13 bases not matched to a gene. The CDR3 reads CASSAIFSGTSSTDTQYF. DNA for the CDR3: TGCGCCAGCAGCGCCATCTTTTCCGGGACTAGTAGCACAGATACGCAGTATTTT.

V and J are TRBV19 and TRBJ2-1, with D perhaps TRBD2 (5 bases). From germline, CDR1 is LNHDA and CDR2 SQIVND (reference sequence). V was clipped by 0 bases and J by 0 bases, with 9 bases between them. This CDR3 has 16 amino acids. CDR3 in amino acids: CASSIDPGVSYNEQFF. The CDR3, as DNA: TGTGCCAGTAGTATAGATCCCGGGGTCTCCTACAATGAGCAGTTCTTC.

V is TRBV19 and J is TRBJ2-6; 7 nucleotides match TRBD2. The V gene end was trimmed by 8 bases and the J gene end by 2 bases; junction bases not matched to a gene: 3. CDR3 length: 14 residues. CDR1 LNHDA and CDR2 SQIVND come from the germline V gene (reference sequence). Here the CDR3 DNA reads TGTGCCAGTGGGGAGGGTCCTGGGGCCAACGTCCTGACTTTC. Encoded protein: CASGEGPGANVLTF.

The gene calls are TRBV5-4 and TRBJ2-7; D is perhaps TRBD2 (5 bases). The length of the CDR3 is 13 residues. The germline V gene encodes CDR1 SGHNT and CDR2 YYREEE (reference sequence). The V end lost 4 bases, the J end lost 3 bases, and 11 bases lay between the germline ends. In nucleotides, the CDR3 is TGTGCCAGCAGCATTGAGAGGGACTACGAGCAGTACTTC. Translation: CASSIERDYEQYF.

The rearrangement uses TRBV4-1 and TRBJ2-2; D remains unclear. The CDR3 is made up of 14 amino acids. Germline V gene lookup returns CDR1 MGHRA and CDR2 YSYEKL. Trimming removed 8 bases from V and 2 bases from J, with 12 bases in between. CDR3 coding DNA: TGCGCCAGCGCCGACCTTCACAACACCGGGGAGCTGTTTTTT. Its translation is CASADLHNTGELFF.

The V gene is TRBV30, the J gene TRBJ2-3; either TRBD1 or TRBD2 may fit D (5 bases each). Between the trimmed V and J ends, which lost 2 bases and 1 base, there was a span of 10 bases. The CDR3 is 14 amino acids. Germline-derived CDR1 and CDR2 are GTSNPN and SVGIG (reference sequence). DNA of the CDR3: TGTGCCTGGAGTATGGGGACGGGCACAGATACGCAGTATTTT. Translating it yields CAWSMGTGTDTQYF.

The rearrangement uses TRBV4-1 and TRBJ1-1, with D perhaps matching TRBD1 (5 bases). Germline V gene sequence: CDR1 MGHRA, CDR2 YSYEKL. The CDR3 runs 14 residues. Between the trimmed V and J ends, which lost 1 base and 5 bases, there was a span of 11 bases. The CDR3 here is CASSQVQGGTEAFF. The CDR3 DNA is TGCGCCAGCAGCCAAGTCCAGGGTGGGACTGAAGCTTTCTTT.

This clone was observed a handful of times. The CDR3 here is CASSPIGGTYEQYF. The CDR3, as DNA: TGTGCCAGCAGCCCCATCGGGGGTACCTACGAGCAGTACTTC. J is TRBJ2-7 and V is TRBV27; maybe TRBD2 (6 bases). Germline V lookup: CDR1 MNHEY, CDR2 SMNVEV (reference sequence). Trimming took off 6 bases at V and 2 bases at J, with 14 bases between the two ends. This CDR3 comprises 14 residues.

The genes are TRBV5-6 and TRBJ2-3, with a tentative D call TRBD1 (6 bases). The ends were cut back, 0 bases at V and 2 bases at J, with 13 bases in the middle. The CDR3 totals 16 residues. Germline CDR1 SGHDT, CDR2 YYEEEE. CDR3 residues: CASSLERTVHTDTQYF. The CDR3 DNA follows: TGTGCCAGCAGCTTGGAAAGGACAGTCCACACAGATACGCAGTATTTT. Using reference TRBV5-6 and TRBJ2-3 for the parts outside the CDR3, the full variable domain is DAGVTQSPTHLIKTRGQQVTLRCSPKSGHDTVSWYQQALGQGPQFIFQYYEEEERQRGNFPDRFSGHQFPNYSSELNVNALLLGDSALYLCASSLERTVHTDTQYFGPGTRLTVL.

This sequence joins TRBV5-6 and TRBJ1-2; 9 bases align to TRBD1. Germline V gives CDR1 SGHDT, CDR2 YYEEEE. The trim removed 3 bases at V and 5 bases at J, leaving 5 bases unmatched. The CDR3 loop spans 14 amino acids. CDR3 sequence (DNA): TGTGCCAGCAGCTCGCTACAGGGGGCTTATGGCTACACCTTC. This translates into CASSSLQGAYGYTF.

V is TRBV10-1 and J is TRBJ2-7; 11 nucleotides align to TRBD2. Per germline, CDR1 WNHNN and CDR2 SYGVQD (reference sequence). The junction had 0 bases not matched to a gene; V was cut back by 2 bases and J by 0 bases. The CDR3 consists of 15 residues. The CDR3 loop is CASSELAGGSYEQYF. CDR3 nucleotide sequence: TGCGCCAGCAGTGAGCTAGCGGGGGGCTCCTACGAGCAGTACTTC.

The rearrangement uses TRBV4-1 and TRBJ1-2; D is undetermined. CDR1 and CDR2 from the germline V gene are MGHRA and YSYEKL. V dropped 0 bases and J dropped 0 bases, with 8 bases sitting between them. The CDR3 is 15 residues long. CDR3: CASSQEFTANYGYTF. The CDR3 coding sequence is TGCGCCAGCAGCCAAGAGTTCACAGCTAACTATGGCTACACCTTC.

Here the CDR3 DNA reads TGCAGTGCATCGTACAATGAGCAGTTCTTC. Amino acid sequence: CSASYNEQFF. The gene calls are TRBV20-1 and TRBJ2-1, with D unresolved. The CDR3 covers 10 residues. Trimming removed 6 bases from V and 4 bases from J, with 4 bases in between. The germline V gene has CDR1 DFQATT and CDR2 SNEGSKA (reference sequence).